The 2 T cell receptor beta chains listed next were all sequenced from one sample in a study of CD4 and CD8 cells across lung adenocarcinoma regions. TCRdb processed the PCR reads anew with MiXCR; each CDR3 protein has one entry. This table has 4,900 or so distinct CDR3 sequences, 55% to 75% appearing once. Material: CD4+ T cells from the center of a lung tumor. The receptors derive from a male donor with lung adenocarcinoma. The CD4 and CD8 labels of this study may be unreliable.

There are a few counts of this clonotype. The chain is built from TRBV6-1 and TRBJ1-2; tentative D call: TRBD1 (6 bases). V lost 5 bases and J 2 bases, leaving 15 bases between the germline ends. The CDR3 runs 15 residues. Germline CDR1 MNHNS, CDR2 SASEGT. The CDR3 DNA is TGTGCCAGCAGTCCTCAAGGGGGTAGCAACTATGGCTACACCTTC. Its translation is CASSPQGGSNYGYTF.

The chain employs TRBV6-5 and TRBJ2-1; perhaps TRBD2 as D (6 bases). This CDR3 comprises 17 residues. The germline V gene encodes CDR1 MNHEY and CDR2 SVGAGI. V lost 0 bases and J lost 5, with 17 bases in between. The CDR3 coding sequence is TGTGCCAGCAGTTACTCGAGAGGGCCTAGCGCGCACAATGAGCAGTTCTTC. It is translated as CASSYSRGPSAHNEQFF.